The 20 T cell receptor beta chains below all came from one sample that was sequenced in a study of control samples from healthy donors and cancer patients. Profiled with immunoSEQ multiplex PCR; TCRdb holds only in-frame clones, not every one. This sample has 78,000 or so clones, with more than 85% found just once. The sequenced sample was blood. The receptors shown here come from a woman in her 50s in good health.

The rearrangement joins TRBV2 to TRBJ2-1; TRBD1 is a possible D gene (6 bases). V dropped 7 bases and J dropped 2 bases, with 9 bases sitting between them. This CDR3 region has 13 residues. Germline-derived CDR1 and CDR2 are SNHLY and FYNNEI. This CDR3 reads CASNTGPYNEQFF. The CDR3, as DNA: TGTGCCAGCAACACAGGGCCCTACAATGAGCAGTTCTTC.

The chain couples TRBV27 to TRBJ1-6; D is ambiguous. V lost 6 bases and J 0 bases, leaving 12 bases between the germline ends. Germline V gives CDR1 MNHEY, CDR2 SMNVEV (reference sequence). This CDR3 is built from 16 residues. Here the CDR3 DNA reads TGTGCCAGCAGACAAACACAGAGCTCCTATAATTCACCCCTCCACTTT. It yields the protein CASRQTQSSYNSPLHF.

This sequence joins TRBV18 and TRBJ2-1, with 9 bases lining up with TRBD2. The junction had 5 bases not matched to a gene; V was cut back by 0 bases and J by 5 bases. The CDR3 consists of 16 residues. Germline V gives CDR1 KGHSH, CDR2 LQKENI. The CDR3 loop is CASSPPGAGGNNEQFF. In DNA form, the CDR3 reads TGTGCCAGCTCACCACCTGGAGCGGGAGGCAACAATGAGCAGTTCTTC.

The chain links TRBV11-3 to TRBJ2-2; TRBD2 matches 9 bases. V lost 4 bases and J lost 6; bases outside the gene matches: 3. The germline gives CDR1 SGHNT, CDR2 YENEEA. The CDR3 has 14 residues. The chain's CDR3 is CASSSWTSAGELFF. For the CDR3, the DNA is TGTGCCAGCAGCTCGTGGACTAGCGCCGGGGAGCTGTTTTTT.

V and J are TRBV14 and TRBJ2-7; D gene unclear. V lost 3 bases, J lost 4 bases, and 4 bases lay in between. The CDR3 runs 11 residues. Germline lookup yields CDR1 SGHDN and CDR2 FVKESK. CDR3 nucleotides: TGTGCCAGCAGCCACTATTACGAGCAGTACTTC. Translation gives CASSHYYEQYF.

The V gene is TRBV9, the J gene TRBJ2-1; maybe TRBD2 (6 bases). Germline CDR1 reads SGDLS; CDR2 reads YYNGEE. The CDR3 has 13 amino acids. V gave up 3 bases and J gave up 7 bases, with 11 bases separating them. Here the CDR3 reads CASSGGGVNEQFF. In nucleotides, the CDR3 is TGTGCCAGCAGCGGTGGAGGGGTGAATGAGCAGTTCTTC. Using reference TRBV9 and TRBJ2-1 for the parts outside the CDR3, the full variable domain is DSGVTQTPKHLITATGQRVTLRCSPRSGDLSVYWYQQSLDQGLQFLIQYYNGEERAKGNILERFSAQQFPDLHSELNLSSLELGDSALYFCASSGGGVNEQFFGPGTRLTVL.

Details on this clone: A junction end diverges from the germline sequence, so it may reflect a read error. The V call is TRBV5-1, the J call TRBJ2-7; D may be TRBD1 (6 bases). The germline CDR1 and CDR2 sequences are SGHRS and YFSETQ. The CDR3 covers 13 residues. The CDR3 nucleotides are TGCGCCAGCAGCTTCGGGGACAACCGTAAAGAGGACTTC. Its translation is CASSFGDNRKEDF.

V and J are TRBV27 and TRBJ1-2; TRBD1 might be the D (5 bases). The V end lost 3 bases, the J end lost 8 bases, and 22 bases lay between the germline ends. The CDR3 has 16 residues. CDR1 MNHEY and CDR2 SMNVEV come from the germline V gene (reference sequence). CDR3 bases: TGTGCCAGCAGTTTCGTTCTCGGGTACAGGAGAAGAGGCTACACCTTC. This encodes CASSFVLGYRRRGYTF.

V gene TRBV20-1 combines with J gene TRBJ2-4, with D possibly being TRBD2 (5 bases). Germline assignment: CDR1 DFQATT and CDR2 SNEGSKA (reference sequence). V lost 3 bases and J lost 0, with 12 bases in between. The CDR3 length is 15 residues. CDR3 bases: TGCAGTGCTAGTGATAGGGCGGGAGCCAAAAACATTCAGTACTTC. This sequence encodes CSASDRAGAKNIQYF.

This chain uses TRBV18 with TRBJ1-5; weak D call: TRBD1 (6 bases). The CDR3 has 16 residues. Trimming shortened V by 4 bases and J by 2 bases, and 15 bases separated the two germline ends. Germline V gene lookup returns CDR1 KGHSH and CDR2 LQKENI. Here the CDR3 DNA reads TGTGCCAGCTCACTACTACAGGGATCTCGCAATCAGCCCCAGCATTTT. This encodes CASSLLQGSRNQPQHF.

This clone has a single count. The CDR3 DNA is TGTGCCAGCAGTGGGCATACTAGCGGGAGCCTTGGGGGTGAGCAGTTCTTC. Translation gives CASSGHTSGSLGGEQFF. The rearrangement uses TRBV6-1 and TRBJ2-1; 11 nucleotides match TRBD2. V shed 4 bases, J shed 9 bases, and the junction held 14 bases outside the gene matches. The CDR3 totals 17 residues. The germline V gene encodes CDR1 MNHNS and CDR2 SASEGT.

This clone occurred once. This sequence joins TRBV11-2 and TRBJ2-7, with D possibly being TRBD1 (6 bases). Germline assignment: CDR1 SGHAT and CDR2 FQNNGV. Trimming removed 4 bases at V and 2 bases at J, with 12 bases between. The CDR3 consists of 14 residues. CDR3 DNA sequence: TGTGCCAGCAGCTCCGGGACATACACCTACGAGCAGTACTTC. It translates to CASSSGTYTYEQYF.

This clone was observed once. This chain joins TRBV19 and TRBJ2-5; the D is unclear. The CDR3 spans 17 residues. The germline V gene encodes CDR1 LNHDA and CDR2 SQIVND (reference sequence). Deletions cut 1 base from V and 2 bases from J, with 17 bases between. CDR3 sequence: CASSIVPAAGRQETQYF. The CDR3 DNA sequence: TGTGCCAGTAGTATAGTCCCGGCGGCAGGAAGGCAAGAGACCCAGTACTTC.

The V gene is TRBV5-1, the J gene TRBJ2-6; D ambiguous. Germline CDR1 SGHRS, CDR2 YFSETQ. Trimming stripped 0 bases from V and 2 bases from J, with 3 bases between. The CDR3 contains 14 residues. CDR3 sequence (DNA): TGCGCCAGCAGCTTGGTGGCTGGGGCCAACGTCCTGACTTTC. It yields the protein CASSLVAGANVLTF. The full variable domain, in which reference TRBV5-1 and TRBJ2-6 provide the parts outside the CDR3, is KAGVTQTPRYLIKTRGQQVTLSCSPISGHRSVSWYQQTPGQGLQFLFEYFSETQRNKGNFPGRFSGRQFSNSRSEMNVSTLELGDSALYLCASSLVAGANVLTFGAGSRLTVL.

The V gene is TRBV5-1, the J gene TRBJ2-1; 10 bases match TRBD2. The CDR3 runs 15 residues. CDR1 and CDR2 (germline): SGHRS, YFSETQ. Trimming took 7 bases from V and 0 from J; bases not matched to a gene: 4. Written as DNA, the CDR3 is TGCGCCAGCGGGACTAGCGCCAGCTCCTACAATGAGCAGTTCTTC. It is translated as CASGTSASSYNEQFF.

This clone was detected a few times. The chain joins TRBV19 to TRBJ1-5; 8 nucleotides match TRBD1. This CDR3 is built from 15 residues. V shed 3 bases, J shed 2 bases, and the junction held 3 bases outside the gene matches. Germline values: CDR1 LNHDA, CDR2 SQIVND (reference sequence). CDR3 residues: CASSIRGLGNQPQHF. The CDR3 DNA is TGTGCCAGTAGTATCAGGGGGCTAGGCAATCAGCCCCAGCATTTT.

The V gene is TRBV19, the J gene TRBJ1-6, with D maybe TRBD1 (5 bases). The V and J ends lost 8 bases and 6 bases respectively, with 14 bases between them. Germline CDR1 LNHDA, CDR2 SQIVND (reference sequence). CDR3 length: 14 amino acids. In nucleotides, the CDR3 is TGTGCCAGTGAACAGGCTTTTTTTAATTCACCCCTCCACTTT. This encodes CASEQAFFNSPLHF. The variable domain in full, with the rest retrieved from reference TRBV19 and TRBJ1-6, is DGGITQSPKYLFRKEGQNVTLSCEQNLNHDAMYWYRQDPGQGLRLIYYSQIVNDFQKGDIAEGYSVSREKKESFPLTVTSAQKNPTAFYLCASEQAFFNSPLHFGNGTRLTVT.

V usage is TRBV6-5 and J usage is TRBJ2-5; tentative D call: TRBD2 (5 bases). V was cut by 6 bases and J by 5 bases, with 10 bases left in between. CDR3 length equals 12 residues. Looked up from germline, CDR1 is MNHEY and CDR2 is SVGAGI. DNA for the CDR3: TGTGCCAGCAGCCGGGCGGGTGAGACCCAGTACTTC. Protein: CASSRAGETQYF.

Here the CDR3 reads CASSRTSGLYNNEQFF. DNA of the CDR3: TGTGCCAGCAGCCGGACTAGCGGGTTGTATAACAATGAGCAGTTCTTC. The chain is built from TRBV7-9 and TRBJ2-1, with 11 nucleotides matching TRBD2. V shed 5 bases and J 5 bases; nucleotides not matched to a gene: 8. The CDR3 totals 16 residues. CDR1 SEHNR and CDR2 FQNEAQ come from the germline V gene (reference sequence).

The chain combines TRBV5-6 with TRBJ1-1, with 10 bases identical to TRBD1. The V gene's germline CDR1 is SGHDT and CDR2 YYEEEE. The CDR3 sequence is 15 residues long. The J segment lost 4 bases and the V segment lost 4 bases, leaving 7 bases of the junction unmatched. The CDR3 sequence is CASSPNRDRGTEAFF. The CDR3 DNA is TGTGCCAGCAGCCCTAACCGGGACAGGGGCACTGAAGCTTTCTTT.